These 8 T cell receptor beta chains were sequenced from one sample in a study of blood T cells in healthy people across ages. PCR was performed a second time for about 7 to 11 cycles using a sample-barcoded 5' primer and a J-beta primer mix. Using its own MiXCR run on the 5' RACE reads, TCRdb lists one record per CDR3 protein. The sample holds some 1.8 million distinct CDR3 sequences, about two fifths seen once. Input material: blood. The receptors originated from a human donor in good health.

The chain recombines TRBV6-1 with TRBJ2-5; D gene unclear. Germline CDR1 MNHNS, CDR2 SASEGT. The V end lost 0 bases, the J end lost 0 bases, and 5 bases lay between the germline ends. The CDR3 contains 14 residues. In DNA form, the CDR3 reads TGTGCCAGCAGTGAAGCGCAGGACCAAGAGACCCAGTACTTC. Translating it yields CASSEAQDQETQYF.

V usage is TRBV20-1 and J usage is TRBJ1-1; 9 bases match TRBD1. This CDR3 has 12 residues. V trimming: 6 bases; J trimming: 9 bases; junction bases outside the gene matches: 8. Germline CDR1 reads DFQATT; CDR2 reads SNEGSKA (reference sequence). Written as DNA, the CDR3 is TGCAGTGCAACCGGGACAGGGATTAAAGCTTTCTTT. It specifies CSATGTGIKAFF.

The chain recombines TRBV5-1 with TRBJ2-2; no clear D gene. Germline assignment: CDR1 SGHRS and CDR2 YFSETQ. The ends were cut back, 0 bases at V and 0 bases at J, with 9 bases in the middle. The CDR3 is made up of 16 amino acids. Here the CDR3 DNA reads TGCGCCAGCAGCTTGGGAGCCCGATCGAACACCGGGGAGCTGTTTTTT. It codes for CASSLGARSNTGELFF. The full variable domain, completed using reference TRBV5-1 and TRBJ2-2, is KAGVTQTPRYLIKTRGQQVTLSCSPISGHRSVSWYQQTPGQGLQFLFEYFSETQRNKGNFPGRFSGRQFSNSRSEMNVSTLELGDSALYLCASSLGARSNTGELFFGEGSRLTVL.

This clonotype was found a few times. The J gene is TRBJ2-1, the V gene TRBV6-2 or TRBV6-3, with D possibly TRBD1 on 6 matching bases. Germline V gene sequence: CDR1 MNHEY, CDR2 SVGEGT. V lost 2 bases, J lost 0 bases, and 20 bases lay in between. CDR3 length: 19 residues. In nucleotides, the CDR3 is TGTGCCAGCAGTTACCCCACAGGGTATGGTGTAAGCTCCTACAATGAGCAGTTCTTC. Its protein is CASSYPTGYGVSSYNEQFF.

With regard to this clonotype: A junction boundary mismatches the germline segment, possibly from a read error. Here the CDR3 reads CASGETVGENGYTF. CDR3 sequence (DNA): TGCGCCAGCGGTGAAACAGTAGGGGAAAATGGCTACACCTTC. The rearrangement joins TRBV10-2 to TRBJ1-2; the D gene is possibly TRBD1 (5 bases). The CDR3 totals 14 residues. Germline CDR1 is WSHSY and CDR2 is SAAADI.

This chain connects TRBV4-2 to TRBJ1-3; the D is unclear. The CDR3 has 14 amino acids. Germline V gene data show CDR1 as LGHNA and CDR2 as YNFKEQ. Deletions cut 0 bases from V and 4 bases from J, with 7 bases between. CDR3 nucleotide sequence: TGTGCCAGCAGCCAAGATTGGGCAGGAAACACCATATATTTT. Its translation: CASSQDWAGNTIYF.

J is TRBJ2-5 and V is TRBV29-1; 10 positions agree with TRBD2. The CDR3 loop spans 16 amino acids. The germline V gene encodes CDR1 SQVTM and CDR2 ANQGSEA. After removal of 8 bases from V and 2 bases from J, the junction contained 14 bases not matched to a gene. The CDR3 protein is CSLSGLAGVVQETQYF. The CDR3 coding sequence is TGCAGCCTATCCGGCCTAGCGGGGGTCGTACAAGAGACCCAGTACTTC.

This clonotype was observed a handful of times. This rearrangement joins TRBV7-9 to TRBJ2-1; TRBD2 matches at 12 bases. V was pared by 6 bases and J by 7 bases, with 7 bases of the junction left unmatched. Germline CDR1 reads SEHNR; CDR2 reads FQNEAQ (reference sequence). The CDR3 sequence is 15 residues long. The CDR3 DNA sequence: TGTGCCAGCAGGTCCGCTAGCGGGGGGGCGAATGAGCAGTTCTTC. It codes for CASRSASGGANEQFF. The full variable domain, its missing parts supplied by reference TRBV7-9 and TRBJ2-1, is DTGVSQNPRHKITKRGQNVTFRCDPISEHNRLYWYRQTLGQGPEFLTYFQNEAQLEKSRLLSDRFSAERPKGSFSTLEIQRTEQGDSAMYLCASRSASGGANEQFFGPGTRLTVL.